What follows is one T cell receptor (beta chain) and its context. Participants came from fewer than 25 US areas, aged about 18 to 95 years. This sample is part of a study of blood T cell repertoires in COVID-19. CDR3 length: 13 residues. Germline V gene lookup returns CDR1 SGHKS and CDR2 YYEKEE (reference sequence). Trimming took off 2 bases at V and 1 base at J, with 6 bases between the two ends. TCRdb keeps only in-frame clones here, not all; method: immunoSEQ multiplex PCR. The data show about 220,000 clones, roughly 85% seen once. Source material: PBMCs or T cells enriched from blood (not recorded which). This chain uses TRBV5-5 with TRBJ1-2, with no clear D. The receptor was isolated from a woman in her forties or fifties who had been exposed to COVID-19. The CDR3 loop reads CASSLGGNYGYTF. The CDR3 DNA is TGTGCCAGCAGCTTAGGCGGTAACTATGGCTACACCTTC.